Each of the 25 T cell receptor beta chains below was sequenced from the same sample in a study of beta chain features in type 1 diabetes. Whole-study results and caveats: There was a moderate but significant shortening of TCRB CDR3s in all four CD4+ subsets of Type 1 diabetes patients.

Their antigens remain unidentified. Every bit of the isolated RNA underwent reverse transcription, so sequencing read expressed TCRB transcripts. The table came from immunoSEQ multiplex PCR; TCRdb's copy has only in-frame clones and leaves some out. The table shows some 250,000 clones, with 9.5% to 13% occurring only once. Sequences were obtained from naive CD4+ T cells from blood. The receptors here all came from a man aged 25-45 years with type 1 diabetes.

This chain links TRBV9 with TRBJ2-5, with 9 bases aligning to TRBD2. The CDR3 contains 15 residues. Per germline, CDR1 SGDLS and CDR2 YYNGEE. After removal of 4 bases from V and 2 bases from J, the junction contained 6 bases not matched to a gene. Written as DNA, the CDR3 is TGTGCCAGCAGCCTTGCGGGGGGGATACAAGAGACCCAGTACTTC. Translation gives CASSLAGGIQETQYF.

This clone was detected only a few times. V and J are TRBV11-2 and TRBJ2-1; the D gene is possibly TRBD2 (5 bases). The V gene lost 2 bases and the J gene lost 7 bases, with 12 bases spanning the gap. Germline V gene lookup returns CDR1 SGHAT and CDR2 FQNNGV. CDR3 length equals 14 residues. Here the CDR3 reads CASSLNTGENEQFF. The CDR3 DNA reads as TGTGCCAGCAGCTTAAATACCGGGGAAAATGAGCAGTTCTTC. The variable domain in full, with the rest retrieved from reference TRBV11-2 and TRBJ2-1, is EAGVAQSPRYKIIEKRQSVAFWCNPISGHATLYWYQQILGQGPKLLIQFQNNGVVDDSQLPKDRFSAERLKGVDSTLKIQPAKLEDSAVYLCASSLNTGENEQFFGPGTRLTVL.

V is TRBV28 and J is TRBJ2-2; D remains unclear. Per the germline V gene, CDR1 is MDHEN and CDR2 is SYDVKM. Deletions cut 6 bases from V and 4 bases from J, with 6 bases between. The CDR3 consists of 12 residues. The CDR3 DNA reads TGTGCCAGCAGCCGGAGCACCGGGGAGCTGTTTTTT. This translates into CASSRSTGELFF.

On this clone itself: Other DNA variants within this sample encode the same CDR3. The DNA for the CDR3 is TGTGCCAGCAGTTCCGGACAGGATCAAGAGACCCAGTACTTC. This codes for CASSSGQDQETQYF. This chain links TRBV28 with TRBJ2-5; 7 bases agree with TRBD1. Germline V gene sequence: CDR1 MDHEN, CDR2 SYDVKM. The CDR3 is made up of 14 amino acids. The V gene end was trimmed by 4 bases and the J gene end by 2 bases; junction bases not matched to a gene: 4.

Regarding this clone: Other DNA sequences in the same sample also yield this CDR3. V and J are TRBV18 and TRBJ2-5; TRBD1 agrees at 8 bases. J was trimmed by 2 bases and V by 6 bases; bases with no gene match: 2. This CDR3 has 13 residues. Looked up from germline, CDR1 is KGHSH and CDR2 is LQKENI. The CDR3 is CASSRDRQETQYF. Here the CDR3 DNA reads TGTGCCAGCTCCAGGGACAGGCAAGAGACCCAGTACTTC.

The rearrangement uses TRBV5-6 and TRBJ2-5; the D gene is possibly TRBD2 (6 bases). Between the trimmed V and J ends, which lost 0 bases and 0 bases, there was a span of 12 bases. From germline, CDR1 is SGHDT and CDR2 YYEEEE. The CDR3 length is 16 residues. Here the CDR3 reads CASSLVSGYYQETQYF. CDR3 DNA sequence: TGTGCCAGCAGCTTGGTTAGCGGATACTACCAAGAGACCCAGTACTTC.

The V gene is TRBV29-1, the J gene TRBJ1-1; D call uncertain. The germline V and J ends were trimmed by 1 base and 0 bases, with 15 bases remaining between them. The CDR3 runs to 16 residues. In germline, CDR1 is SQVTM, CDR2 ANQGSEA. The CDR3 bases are TGCAGCGTTGAAGTACTACGGGTTGGCCTGAACACTGAAGCTTTCTTT. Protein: CSVEVLRVGLNTEAFF. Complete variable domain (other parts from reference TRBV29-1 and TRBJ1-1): SAVISQKPSRDICQRGTSLTIQCQVDSQVTMMFWYRQQPGQSLTLIATANQGSEATYESGFVIDKFPISRPNLTFSTLTVSNMSPEDSSIYLCSVEVLRVGLNTEAFFGQGTRLTVV.

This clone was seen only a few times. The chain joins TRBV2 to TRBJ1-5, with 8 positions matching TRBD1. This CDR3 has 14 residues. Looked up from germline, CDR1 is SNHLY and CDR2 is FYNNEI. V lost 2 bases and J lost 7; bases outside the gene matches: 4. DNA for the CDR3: TGTGCCAGCAGTGAATGGGCAGGGGGCCAGCCCCAGCATTTT. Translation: CASSEWAGGQPQHF.

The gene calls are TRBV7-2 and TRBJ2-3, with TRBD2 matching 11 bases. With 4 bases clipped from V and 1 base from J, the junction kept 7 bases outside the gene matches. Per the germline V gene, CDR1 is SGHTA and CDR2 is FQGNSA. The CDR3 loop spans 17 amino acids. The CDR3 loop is CASSSISGGDGTDTQYF. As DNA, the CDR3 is TGTGCCAGCAGCTCGATTAGCGGGGGGGATGGCACAGATACGCAGTATTTT.

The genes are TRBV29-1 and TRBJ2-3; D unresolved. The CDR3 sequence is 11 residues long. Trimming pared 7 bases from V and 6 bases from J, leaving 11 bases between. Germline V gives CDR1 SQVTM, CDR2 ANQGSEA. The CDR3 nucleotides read TGCAGCGCGTTACGTCGGGATACGCAGTATTTT. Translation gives CSALRRDTQYF.

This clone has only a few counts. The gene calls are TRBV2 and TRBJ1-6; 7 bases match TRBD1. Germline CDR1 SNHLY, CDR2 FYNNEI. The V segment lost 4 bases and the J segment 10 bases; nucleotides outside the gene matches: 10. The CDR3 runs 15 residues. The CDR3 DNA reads TGTGCCAGCAGTGGCCAGACAGGGTCAAGCTCACCCCTCCACTTT. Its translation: CASSGQTGSSSPLHF.

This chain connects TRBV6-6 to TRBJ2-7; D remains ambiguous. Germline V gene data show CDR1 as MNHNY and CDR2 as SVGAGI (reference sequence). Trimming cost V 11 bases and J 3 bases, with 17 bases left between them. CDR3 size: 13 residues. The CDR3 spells CASSMGPNYEQYF. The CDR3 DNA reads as TGTGCCTCCTCGATGGGCCCGAACTACGAGCAGTACTTC.

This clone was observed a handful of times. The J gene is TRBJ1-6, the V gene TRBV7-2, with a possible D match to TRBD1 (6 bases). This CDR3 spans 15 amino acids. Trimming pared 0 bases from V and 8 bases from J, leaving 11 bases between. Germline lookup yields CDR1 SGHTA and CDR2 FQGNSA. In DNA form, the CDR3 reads TGTGCCAGCAGCTTAGCGACAGGCCGGGATTCACCCCTCCACTTT. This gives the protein CASSLATGRDSPLHF.

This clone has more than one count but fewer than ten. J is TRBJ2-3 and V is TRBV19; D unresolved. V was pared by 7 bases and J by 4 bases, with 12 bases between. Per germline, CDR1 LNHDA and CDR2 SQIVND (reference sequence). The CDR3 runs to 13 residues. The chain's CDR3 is CASTARSSDTQYF. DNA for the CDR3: TGTGCCAGTACAGCGAGGAGTTCAGATACGCAGTATTTT.

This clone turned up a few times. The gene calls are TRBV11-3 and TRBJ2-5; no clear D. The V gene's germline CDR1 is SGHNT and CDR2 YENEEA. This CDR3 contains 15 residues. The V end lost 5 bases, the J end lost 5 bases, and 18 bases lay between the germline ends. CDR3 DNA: TGTGCCAGCAGCCACCCCCGGCACAGATTGGAGACCCAGTACTTC. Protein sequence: CASSHPRHRLETQYF.

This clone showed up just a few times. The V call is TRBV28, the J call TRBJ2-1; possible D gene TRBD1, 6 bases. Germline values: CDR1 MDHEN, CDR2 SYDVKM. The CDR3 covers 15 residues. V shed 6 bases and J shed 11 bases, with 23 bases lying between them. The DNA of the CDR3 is TGTGCCAGCAGGGGGGAGTCGGTCTCCAGGGGCCAGCAGTTCTTC. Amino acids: CASRGESVSRGQQFF.

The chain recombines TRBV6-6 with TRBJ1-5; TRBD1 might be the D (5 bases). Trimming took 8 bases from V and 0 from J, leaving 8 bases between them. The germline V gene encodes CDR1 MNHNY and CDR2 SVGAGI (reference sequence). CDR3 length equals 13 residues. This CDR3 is CASAGHSNQPQHF. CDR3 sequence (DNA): TGTGCCAGCGCAGGACATAGCAATCAGCCCCAGCATTTT.

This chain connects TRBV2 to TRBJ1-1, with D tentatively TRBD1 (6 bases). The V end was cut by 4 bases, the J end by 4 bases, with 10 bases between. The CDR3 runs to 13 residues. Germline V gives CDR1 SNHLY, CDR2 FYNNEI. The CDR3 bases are TGTGCCAGCAGTGGAAACAGGGCCACTGAAGCTTTCTTT. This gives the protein CASSGNRATEAFF.

The DNA of the CDR3 is TGTGCTAGTGCCCCCCAGGGGACCACAGATACGCAGTATTTT. This encodes CASAPQGTTDTQYF. The chain uses TRBV12-5 and TRBJ2-3; a possible D gene is TRBD1 (6 bases). The CDR3 is 14 residues long. The V gene's germline CDR1 is LGHNT and CDR2 FRNRAP. Trimming removed 7 bases at V and 2 bases at J, with 13 bases between.

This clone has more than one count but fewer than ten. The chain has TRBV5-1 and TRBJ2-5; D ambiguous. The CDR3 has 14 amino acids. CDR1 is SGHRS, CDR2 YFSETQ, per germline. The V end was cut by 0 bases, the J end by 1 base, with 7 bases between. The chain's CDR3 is CASSLEAFQETQYF. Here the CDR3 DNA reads TGCGCCAGCAGCTTGGAAGCGTTCCAAGAGACCCAGTACTTC.

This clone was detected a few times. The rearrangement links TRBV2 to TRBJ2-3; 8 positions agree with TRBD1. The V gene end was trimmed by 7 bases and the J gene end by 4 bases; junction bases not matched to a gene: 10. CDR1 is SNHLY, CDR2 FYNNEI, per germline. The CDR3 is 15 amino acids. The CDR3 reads CASNGQGTGPDTQYF. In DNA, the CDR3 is TGTGCCAGCAACGGACAGGGTACGGGGCCAGATACGCAGTATTTT.

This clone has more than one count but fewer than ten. The chain's CDR3 is CASSQETTLPQHF. CDR3 sequence (DNA): TGCGCCAGCAGCCAAGAAACGACTCTGCCCCAGCATTTT. V gene TRBV4-3 combines with J gene TRBJ1-5; no clear D gene. From germline, CDR1 is LGHNA and CDR2 YSLEER. V lost 0 bases to trimming and J lost 9 bases, with 9 bases between them. The CDR3 consists of 13 residues.

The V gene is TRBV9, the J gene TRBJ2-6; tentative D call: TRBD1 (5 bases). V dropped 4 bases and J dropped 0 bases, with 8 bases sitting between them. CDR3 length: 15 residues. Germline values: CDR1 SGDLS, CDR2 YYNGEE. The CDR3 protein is CASSFQGSGANVLTF. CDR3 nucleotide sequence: TGTGCCAGCAGCTTCCAGGGCTCTGGGGCCAACGTCCTGACTTTC.

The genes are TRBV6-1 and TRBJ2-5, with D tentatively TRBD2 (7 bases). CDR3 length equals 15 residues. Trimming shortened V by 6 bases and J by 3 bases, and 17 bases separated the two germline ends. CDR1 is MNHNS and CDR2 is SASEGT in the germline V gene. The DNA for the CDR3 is TGTGCCAGCAGCCCCATGGGGGGGCGAGAAGAGACCCAGTACTTC. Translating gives CASSPMGGREETQYF.

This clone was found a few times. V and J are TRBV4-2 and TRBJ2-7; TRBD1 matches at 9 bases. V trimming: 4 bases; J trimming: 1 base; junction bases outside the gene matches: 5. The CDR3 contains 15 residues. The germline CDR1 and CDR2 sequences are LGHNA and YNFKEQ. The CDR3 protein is CASSRAGQGSYEQYF. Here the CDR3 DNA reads TGTGCCAGCAGCCGAGCTGGACAGGGGTCCTACGAGCAGTACTTC.